The entry below gives a single T cell receptor (beta chain) sequence along with its context. Its antigen is not known. The data were obtained in a study of CD8 T cells in ankylosing spondylitis. Molecular-barcoded quantitative 5'-RACE produced these TCR beta libraries. TCRdb called the 5' RACE reads again in MiXCR, with one record for every CDR3 protein. The profile shows about 450,000 distinct CDR3 sequences, roughly a quarter of them singletons. Notes on the study in general: Within peripheral blood, clones linked to disease were CD8+ and relatively rare. In the blood and synovial fluid of reactive arthritis, some motif variants had been previously reported. A TCR beta motif of roughly eight highly homologous variants appeared characteristic of ankylosing spondylitis blood. In ankylosing spondylitis patients, matched synovial fluid reportedly showed significant enrichment of disease-linked clones.

V dropped 4 bases and J dropped 8 bases, with 12 bases sitting between them. Germline lookup yields CDR1 MNHEY and CDR2 SMNVEV (reference sequence). This CDR3 contains 14 residues. The source is a male donor with ankylosing spondylitis. The rearrangement joins TRBV27 to TRBJ1-6, with D perhaps TRBD1 (6 bases). The sequenced sample consisted of blood, either unsorted or a sorted T cell fraction (not recorded which). The chain's CDR3 is CASSSLQGYSPLHF. CDR3 bases: TGTGCCAGCAGTTCCCTACAGGGATATTCACCCCTCCACTTT.